One and the same sample provided the 21 T cell receptor beta chains below, sequenced in a study of blood T cell repertoires in COVID-19. The assay was immunoSEQ multiplex PCR, and TCRdb's table has in-frame clones only and misses some. Altogether 380,000 or so clones are present, roughly four fifths being singletons, with the ten largest covering more than 0.95%. Sequencing was carried out using peripheral blood. These receptors all come from a human donor with acute or convalescent COVID-19. The donor label of this sample is uncertain.

The chain is built from TRBV5-5 and TRBJ1-3; TRBD1 might be the D (6 bases). The length of the CDR3 is 19 residues. Germline CDR1 SGHKS, CDR2 YYEKEE (reference sequence). V was pared by 2 bases and J by 0 bases, with 21 bases between. The CDR3 reads CASSLFGTSSLYSGNTIYF. The DNA of the CDR3 is TGTGCCAGCAGCTTATTCGGGACATCATCGCTATACTCTGGAAACACCATATATTTT.

V and J are TRBV30 and TRBJ1-1; D is unresolved. V was shortened by 0 bases and J by 1 base, with 12 bases between the two germline ends. Per germline, CDR1 GTSNPN and CDR2 SVGIG (reference sequence). CDR3 length equals 15 residues. The CDR3 region is CAWSVDQTGNTEAFF. The CDR3 DNA is TGTGCCTGGAGTGTAGACCAGACGGGGAACACTGAAGCTTTCTTT.

This clone was picked up a small number of times. The CDR3 reads CASHPGTGYMNTEAFF. The CDR3 nucleotides are TGTGCCAGCCACCCCGGGACAGGTTACATGAACACTGAAGCTTTCTTT. This chain connects TRBV2 to TRBJ1-1; 8 bases align to TRBD1. This CDR3 comprises 16 residues. Germline V CDR1 and CDR2: SNHLY, FYNNEI. The V and J ends lost 8 bases and 0 bases, in that order; junction bases with no gene match: 11. Variable domain in full (rest from reference TRBV2 and TRBJ1-1): EPEVTQTPSHQVTQMGQEVILRCVPISNHLYFYWYRQILGQKVEFLVSFYNNEISEKSEIFDDQFSVERPDGSNFTLKIRSTKLEDSAMYFCASHPGTGYMNTEAFFGQGTRLTVV.

This chain links TRBV11-2 with TRBJ2-7, with TRBD2 identical over 8 bases. CDR1 SGHAT and CDR2 FQNNGV come from the germline V gene. The ends lost 8 bases at V and 3 bases at J; junction bases unmatched: 15. CDR3 length: 16 amino acids. The CDR3 sequence: CASRTPSGSAGYEQYF. In nucleotides, the CDR3 is TGTGCCAGCCGAACTCCTAGCGGGTCCGCCGGCTACGAGCAGTACTTC.

The chain employs TRBV19 and TRBJ1-5, with unresolved D. The CDR3 is 15 amino acids. Trimming removed 8 bases from V and 10 bases from J, with 24 bases in between. CDR1 is LNHDA and CDR2 is SQIVND in the germline V gene (reference sequence). In DNA, the CDR3 is TGTGCCAGTCAACCCCCGGGAGGGCCGGAACCACCCCAGCATTTT. This translates into CASQPPGGPEPPQHF. Full variable domain (missing parts from reference TRBV19 and TRBJ1-5): DGGITQSPKYLFRKEGQNVTLSCEQNLNHDAMYWYRQDPGQGLRLIYYSQIVNDFQKGDIAEGYSVSREKKESFPLTVTSAQKNPTAFYLCASQPPGGPEPPQHFGDGTRLSIL.

J is TRBJ2-1 and V is TRBV5-5; 7 bases fit TRBD1. The trim removed 4 bases at V and 7 bases at J, leaving 11 bases unmatched. Germline V gene data show CDR1 as SGHKS and CDR2 as YYEKEE (reference sequence). The CDR3 consists of 15 residues. The CDR3: CASSVDRTMRNEQFF. The DNA of the CDR3 is TGTGCCAGCAGCGTGGACAGGACGATGCGAAATGAGCAGTTCTTC.

V and J are TRBV14 and TRBJ2-1, with 7 bases fitting TRBD1. The CDR3 totals 13 residues. The ends lost 3 bases at V and 6 bases at J; junction bases unmatched: 2. The germline V gene has CDR1 SGHDN and CDR2 FVKESK. This CDR3 is CASSHRQGNEQFF. The DNA for the CDR3 is TGTGCCAGCAGCCATCGACAGGGCAATGAGCAGTTCTTC.

This clone was detected only a few times. The chain couples TRBV28 to TRBJ1-6, with 9 bases matching TRBD1. This CDR3 spans 15 amino acids. Germline loops: CDR1 MDHEN, CDR2 SYDVKM. Trimming took 7 bases from V and 6 from J; bases not matched to a gene: 7. CDR3 loop: CASTPRDRVNSPLHF. In DNA form, the CDR3 reads TGTGCCAGCACCCCCCGGGACAGGGTTAATTCACCCCTCCACTTT.

The chain uses TRBV12-3 or TRBV12-4 and TRBJ2-3; D remains unclear. With 3 bases removed from V and 4 bases from J, the gap between germline ends came to 5 bases. This CDR3 is built from 12 residues. CDR3 in DNA: TGTGCCAGCAGTTTTATCTCAGATACGCAGTATTTT. Translating it yields CASSFISDTQYF.

V and J are TRBV20-1 and TRBJ2-1; D not certain. V was clipped by 3 bases and J by 0 bases, with 12 bases between them. The CDR3 spans 15 residues. Germline V gene sequence: CDR1 DFQATT, CDR2 SNEGSKA (reference sequence). CDR3 in amino acids: CSASLGLTSYNEQFF. CDR3 DNA: TGCAGTGCTAGTCTAGGATTGACCTCCTACAATGAGCAGTTCTTC.

V is TRBV5-6 and J is TRBJ1-1; 7 nucleotides match TRBD1. The CDR3 covers 12 residues. Per the germline V gene, CDR1 is SGHDT and CDR2 is YYEEEE. V dropped 4 bases and J dropped 11; count of bases not matched to a gene: 8. In nucleotides, the CDR3 is TGTGCCAGCAGCAAACCAGGGGGTCCGGCTTTCTTT. Translating it yields CASSKPGGPAFF. Together with reference TRBV5-6 and TRBJ1-1, the CDR3 gives the full variable domain: DAGVTQSPTHLIKTRGQQVTLRCSPKSGHDTVSWYQQALGQGPQFIFQYYEEEERQRGNFPDRFSGHQFPNYSSELNVNALLLGDSALYLCASSKPGGPAFFGQGTRLTVV.

The chain combines TRBV6-5 with TRBJ1-2; TRBD1 is a possible D gene (6 bases). With 7 bases removed from V and 2 bases from J, the gap between germline ends came to 14 bases. The CDR3 is 14 amino acids. The V gene's germline CDR1 is MNHEY and CDR2 SVGAGI. The CDR3 loop reads CASKTGTFNYGYTF. The CDR3 nucleotides read TGTGCCAGCAAGACAGGTACCTTCAACTATGGCTACACCTTC.

The chain is built from TRBV10-3 and TRBJ1-1; a weak D match, TRBD1 (6 bases). The CDR3 sequence is 16 residues long. Germline assignment: CDR1 ENHRY and CDR2 SYGVKD. Trimming cost V 2 bases and J 0 bases, with 13 bases left between them. This CDR3 reads CAISEGRGTMNTEAFF. DNA of the CDR3: TGTGCCATCAGTGAGGGCAGGGGAACTATGAACACTGAAGCTTTCTTT.

This chain joins TRBV28 and TRBJ1-2; 7 bases align to TRBD1. J gave up 4 bases and V 6 bases, and 11 bases lay outside the gene matches. CDR1 and CDR2 (germline): MDHEN, SYDVKM. CDR3 length equals 15 residues. In DNA, the CDR3 is TGTGCCAGCAGCAGGCCGGGACAGCTTATCTATGGCTACACCTTC. Translating gives CASSRPGQLIYGYTF.

This clone was detected a few times. The V call is TRBV28, the J call TRBJ2-7; 8 bases align to TRBD2. The CDR3 is made up of 16 amino acids. V trimming: 5 bases; J trimming: 1 base; junction bases outside the gene matches: 10. Germline CDR1 reads MDHEN; CDR2 reads SYDVKM. CDR3 amino acids: CASSPTVTSGSYEQYF. CDR3 nucleotides: TGTGCCAGCAGTCCAACCGTTACTAGCGGTTCCTACGAGCAGTACTTC. Together with reference TRBV28 and TRBJ2-7, the CDR3 gives the full variable domain: DVKVTQSSRYLVKRTGEKVFLECVQDMDHENMFWYRQDPGLGLRLIYFSYDVKMKEKGDIPEGYSVSREKKERFSLILESASTNQTSMYLCASSPTVTSGSYEQYFGPGTRLTVT.

This rearrangement joins TRBV5-1 to TRBJ1-3; 10 nucleotides match TRBD1. The germline V gene has CDR1 SGHRS and CDR2 YFSETQ. The junction had 5 bases not matched to a gene; V was cut back by 4 bases and J by 1 base. The length of the CDR3 is 16 residues. The CDR3 region has the DNA TGCGCCAGCAGCCTCAGACAGGGGGCTTCTGGAAACACCATATATTTT. It specifies CASSLRQGASGNTIYF.

This clone has a single count. The genes are TRBV5-4 and TRBJ2-1, with TRBD2 as a possible D gene (5 bases). Trimming took 1 base from V and 11 from J, leaving 10 bases between them. Germline V CDR1 and CDR2: SGHNT, YYREEE (reference sequence). The CDR3 is 12 amino acids. The CDR3 coding sequence is TGTGCCAGCAGCTTGAGCGGCCTGAAGCAGTTCTTC. Translation gives CASSLSGLKQFF.

V and J are TRBV7-6 and TRBJ2-1; 11 positions agree with TRBD2. The trim removed 0 bases at V and 10 bases at J, leaving 11 bases unmatched. Germline loops: CDR1 SGHVS, CDR2 FNYEAQ. The CDR3 has 17 residues. The chain's CDR3 is CASSLAPLSGRAREQFF. For the CDR3, the DNA is TGTGCCAGCAGCTTAGCCCCTCTTAGCGGGAGGGCCAGGGAGCAGTTCTTC.

The chain joins TRBV7-2 to TRBJ1-1; no reliable D call. In germline, CDR1 is SGHTA, CDR2 FQGNSA. The length of the CDR3 is 17 residues. V gave up 0 bases and J gave up 1 base, with 15 bases separating them. The DNA of the CDR3 is TGTGCCAGCAGCTTAGCATATAGACTCCCCAGGAACACTGAAGCTTTCTTT. Encoded protein: CASSLAYRLPRNTEAFF.

The chain carries TRBV12-3 or TRBV12-4 and TRBJ2-7; D unclear. Trimming took off 6 bases at V and 3 bases at J, with 12 bases between the two ends. CDR3 size: 13 residues. Here the CDR3 DNA reads TGTGCCAGCAGCCAAACCGACAACTACGAGCAGTACTTC. Its protein product is CASSQTDNYEQYF.

The chain uses TRBV7-9 and TRBJ2-4, with 7 bases identical to TRBD2. This CDR3 is 14 amino acids long. Trimming at V came to 6 bases and at J to 9 bases, leaving 11 bases not matched to a gene. The germline V gene encodes CDR1 SEHNR and CDR2 FQNEAQ (reference sequence). CDR3 bases: TGTGCCAGCAGTTTGGGCGGGAGAGGCGGCATTCAGTACTTC. Translating gives CASSLGGRGGIQYF.